Listed below are T cell receptor beta chains from one sample, sequenced in a study of T cell changes during pregnancy in multiple sclerosis. Sequencing used immunoSEQ multiplex PCR; TCRdb keeps in-frame clones, though not all of them. Altogether approximately 50,000 clones are present, around 94% being singletons, with the ten largest covering approximately 0.31%. The sample here was CD4+ T cells from peripheral blood mononuclear cells, taken in the third trimester of pregnancy. The origin of the receptors is a female donor with multiple sclerosis, enrolled in a pregnancy study. The CDR3 runs from the conserved cysteine through the conserved F or W. A D gene is named only where the DNA matches it firmly. Rows may omit the clone size; those that give it use once, few, many or a size class.

>NA|TRBV7-9|15|TRBJ2-4|NA
CASSLTGQGGVIQYF
TGTGCCAGCAGCTTAACCGGACAGGGAGGGGTCATTCAGTACTTC
>NA|TRBV7-6|16|TRBJ2-7|NA
CASSLSGWGQSYEQYF
TGTGCCAGCAGCTTATCGGGGTGGGGGCAAAGCTACGAGCAGTACTTC
>TRBD2|TRBV6-5|13|TRBJ2-7|NA
CASGTSGDYEQYF
TGTGCCAGCGGTACTAGCGGAGACTACGAGCAGTACTTC
>TRBD1|TRBV7-6|16|TRBJ2-7|NA
CASSPPRQGRSPEQYF
TGTGCCAGCAGCCCCCCGAGACAGGGACGCTCTCCCGAGCAGTACTTC
>TRBD2|TRBV10-3|20|TRBJ2-6|NA
CAISEVVSGKAFSGANVLTF
TGTGCCATCAGTGAAGTGGTAAGCGGGAAGGCCTTCTCTGGGGCCAACGTCCTGACTTTC
>NA|TRBV21-1|15|TRBJ1-1|NA
CASSKERDRNTEAFF
TGTGCCAGCAGCAAAGAAAGGGACAGGAACACTGAAGCTTTCTTT
>TRBD2|TRBV7-8|18|TRBJ2-5|NA
CASSWGLAGGPGQETQYF
TGTGCCAGCAGCTGGGGACTAGCGGGGGGGCCTGGACAAGAGACCCAGTACTTC
>TRBD1|TRBV6-6|14|TRBJ1-2|many
CASSLGQGAYGYTF
TGTGCCAGCAGCCTGGGACAGGGGGCCTATGGCTACACCTTC
>TRBD1|TRBV5-1|14|TRBJ1-1|NA
CASSRDRLNTEAFF
TGCGCCAGCAGCCGGGACAGGTTGAACACTGAAGCTTTCTTT
>TRBD2|TRBV7-9|18|TRBJ2-5|NA
CASSLAGATSGREETQYF
TGTGCCAGCAGCTTAGCTGGGGCCACTAGCGGGAGGGAAGAGACCCAGTACTTC
>TRBD2|TRBV5-1|14|TRBJ2-3|NA
CASSLLAGYDTQYF
TGCGCCAGCAGCTTGCTAGCGGGGTACGATACGCAGTATTTT
>NA|TRBV6-1|13|TRBJ2-7|NA
CASSETTRREQYF
TGTGCCAGCAGTGAAACCACCCGTCGGGAGCAGTACTTC
>NA|TRBV5-4|14|TRBJ2-3|NA
CASSFQGVTDTQYF
TGTGCCAGCAGCTTTCAGGGTGTAACAGATACGCAGTATTTT
>TRBD1|TRBV5-4|14|TRBJ1-4|NA
CASSGGQGREKLFF
TGTGCCAGCAGCGGGGGACAGGGTCGTGAAAAACTGTTTTTT
>TRBD2|TRBV7-9|14|TRBJ2-1|NA
CASSETSGGYEQFF
TGTGCCAGCAGCGAGACTAGCGGGGGTTATGAGCAGTTCTTC
>NA|TRBV5-1|14|TRBJ1-5|NA
CASSQGLRGQPQHF
TGCGCCAGCAGCCAGGGACTGAGGGGCCAGCCCCAGCATTTT
>NA|TRBV30|15|TRBJ1-3|NA
CAWSRSGFSGNTIYF
TGTGCCTGGAGTCGGAGCGGATTCTCTGGAAACACCATATATTTT
>TRBD1|TRBV11-2|14|TRBJ1-1|NA
CASSQGTGGTEAFF
TGTGCCAGCAGCCAAGGGACAGGGGGTACTGAAGCTTTCTTT
>NA|TRBV7-9|13|TRBJ2-2|NA
CASSRRGNGELFF
TGTGCCAGCAGCCGTCGGGGGAACGGGGAGCTGTTTTTT
>NA|TRBV6-6|14|TRBJ1-2|NA
CASSRQGTAYGYTF
TGTGCCAGCAGTCGTCAGGGAACGGCCTATGGCTACACCTTC
>NA|TRBV19|14|TRBJ1-2|once
CASSVTVSDYGYTF
TGTGCCAGTAGTGTGACAGTGTCTGACTATGGCTACACCTTC
>TRBD2|TRBV28|18|TRBJ2-5|NA
CASSKSVGGRPPQETQYF
TGTGCCAGCAGTAAATCGGTCGGCGGGAGGCCTCCCCAAGAGACCCAGTACTTC
>NA|TRBV7-2|14|TRBJ1-1|NA
CASSLGQKNTEAFF
TGTGCCAGCAGCTTAGGCCAGAAGAACACTGAAGCTTTCTTT
>NA|TRBV13|15|TRBJ1-4|NA
CASSLRTPTNEKLFF
TGTGCCAGCAGCTTAAGGACACCAACTAATGAAAAACTGTTTTTT
>NA|TRBV7-2|14|TRBJ1-1|NA
CASTQAGRNTEAFF
TGTGCCAGCACCCAGGCCGGGAGGAACACTGAAGCTTTCTTT
>TRBD1|TRBV19|18|TRBJ2-1|NA
CASSIGQGALSSYNEQFF
TGTGCCAGTAGTATAGGACAGGGGGCTCTGAGCTCCTACAATGAGCAGTTCTTC
>NA|TRBV5-4|15|TRBJ2-1|NA
CASNHWTGAYNEQFF
TGTGCCAGCAACCACTGGACTGGAGCCTACAATGAGCAGTTCTTC
>TRBD1|TRBV27|16|TRBJ2-3|NA
CASSPYRGVAVDTQYF
TGTGCCAGCAGTCCGTACAGGGGGGTTGCTGTGGATACGCAGTATTTT
>NA|TRBV29-1|13|TRBJ2-3|NA
CSVEVWTVDTQYF
TGCAGCGTTGAAGTGTGGACAGTGGATACGCAGTATTTT
>TRBD1|TRBV7-9|14|TRBJ1-6|NA
CASNFKGGPSPLHF
TGTGCCAGCAACTTTAAAGGGGGCCCTTCACCCCTCCACTTT
>NA|TRBV7-3|15|TRBJ2-2|NA
CASRESGANTGELFF
TGTGCCAGCAGGGAGAGCGGTGCGAACACCGGGGAGCTGTTTTTT
>TRBD2|TRBV2|16|TRBJ2-3|NA
CASSERTSGGLYTQYF
TGTGCCAGCAGTGAACGAACTAGCGGGGGTTTGTATACGCAGTATTTT
>TRBD1|TRBV30|15|TRBJ2-7|once
CAWSKGQGRTYEQYF
TGTGCCTGGAGTAAAGGACAGGGTAGAACCTACGAGCAGTACTTC
>NA|TRBV5-1|15|TRBJ1-1|NA
CASSLERQGGTEAFF
TGCGCCAGCAGCTTGGAGAGGCAGGGCGGCACTGAAGCTTTCTTT
>NA|TRBV15|17|TRBJ2-7|NA
CATSRAVRGATAYEQYF
TGTGCCACCAGCAGAGCGGTCCGCGGGGCCACCGCCTACGAGCAGTACTTC
>NA|TRBV30|14|TRBJ1-1|NA
CAWSTRGGNTEAFF
TGTGCCTGGAGTACCCGAGGAGGGAACACTGAAGCTTTCTTT
>NA|TRBV5-1|13|TRBJ1-2|NA
CASSLTGGDGYTF
TGCGCCAGCAGCTTGACGGGAGGGGATGGCTACACCTTC
>TRBD1|TRBV27|15|TRBJ1-6|NA
CASKGASSYNSPLHF
TGTGCCAGCAAGGGGGCGAGCTCCTATAATTCACCCCTCCACTTT
>NA|TRBV7-3|13|TRBJ2-3|NA
CASSRTGTDTQYF
TGTGCCAGCAGCCGGACTGGAACAGATACGCAGTATTTT
>TRBD2|TRBV29-1|16|TRBJ2-1|once
CSVVERLAGPYNEQFF
TGCAGCGTTGTAGAAAGACTAGCGGGTCCCTACAATGAGCAGTTCTTC
>NA|TRBV10-3|16|TRBJ1-5|NA
CAISEHLTGLGQPQHF
TGTGCCATCAGTGAACACCTCACAGGGCTAGGTCAGCCCCAGCATTTT
>TRBD2|TRBV7-8|20|TRBJ2-3|NA
CASSPTRFLQREGSTDTQYF
TGTGCCAGCAGCCCGACTCGTTTCCTTCAGCGGGAGGGGAGCACAGATACGCAGTATTTT
>NA|TRBV11-2|14|TRBJ2-7|NA
CASSVSDSTYEQYF
TGTGCCAGCAGCGTATCGGACAGTACCTACGAGCAGTACTTC
>NA|TRBV19|13|TRBJ1-1|NA
CASSRDTDTEAFF
TGTGCCAGTAGTCGGGATACGGACACTGAAGCTTTCTTT
>TRBD2|TRBV7-3|17|TRBJ2-3|NA
CASSLMSAGGSTDTQYF
TGTGCCAGCAGCTTAATGTCAGCGGGAGGCAGCACAGATACGCAGTATTTT